This T cell receptor (beta chain) is drawn from a study of blood T cell repertoires in COVID-19. Study-level information: The cDNA or gDNA used as material had been derived from T cells, B-cell-depleted T cells, or PBMCs.

Only in-frame clones appear in the TCRdb table, and some are missing; sequencing was by immunoSEQ multiplex PCR. The data hold 180,000 or so clones, with 70% to 90% observed a single time. The CDR3 contains 14 residues. V lost 3 bases and J lost 6; bases outside the gene matches: 2. Germline V gene sequence: CDR1 SGHTA, CDR2 FQGNSA. This rearrangement joins TRBV7-2 to TRBJ1-2; 12 positions agree with TRBD1. Sequenced sample: peripheral blood. This TCR derives from a man aged 55 to 70 who had recovered from COVID-19. The CDR3 DNA sequence: TGTGCCAGCAGCTTGGGACAGGGGGCAGATGGCTACACCTTC. Its protein is CASSLGQGADGYTF.